The source of this TCR beta chain is a study of OX40 agonist ivuxolimab in advanced cancers. At the level of the whole study: The costimulatory receptor OX40 (CD134) was targeted by ivuxolimab, a fully human IgG2 agonistic monoclonal antibody. Three dose-escalation patients achieved partial responses, one with hepatocellular carcinoma and two with cutaneous melanoma. Intravenous ivuxolimab was administered to patients every 2 weeks at six dose levels: 0.01, 0.1, 0.3, 1.5, 3 and 10 mg/kg. A male proportion of around 83% and a mean age of roughly 55 years, ranging from roughly 23 to 85, were recorded for the dose-escalation cohort. Of the approximately 54 patients in dose escalation, about 20 had hepatocellular carcinoma, about 15 had melanoma, 9 had renal cell carcinoma and 9 had head and neck cancer. The paper describes the monotherapy dose-escalation part (N of about 47 patients) of the phase I trial of ivuxolimab. Peripheral TCRbeta sequencing was intended to test whether TCR sequence diversity was altered and clonal T-cell expansion was caused by ivuxolimab. Prior anti-PD-1, anti-PD-L1 or anti-CTLA-4 therapy was permitted, and checkpoint inhibitors had been received by less than 45% of dose-escalation patients. Overall study results and their limits: In partial responders in the 0.1-3.0 mg/kg groups, normalized peripheral clonal expansion was found to be among the lowest, especially among CD8+ T cells. Antigen specificity was not determined for the clonally expanded peripheral T cells. Low levels of normalized T-cell clonal expansion were also seen in some patients who did not respond. At doses of 0.1 to 3.0 mg/kg, clonal expansion of both CD4+ and CD8+ blood T cells was observed from baseline to week 6. After ivuxolimab, CD8+ T cells had more expanded clones than CD4+ T cells on average.

Genomic DNA was extracted from sorted cells for sequencing of the TCRbeta CDR3 region. TCRbeta CDR3 regions were sequenced using the immunoSEQ Assay. Drawn from immuneACCESS, this table holds only the in-frame rearrangements with V and J called that TCRdb kept. Clones are partly lost; checked studies trace under half to an unresolved V gene and leave the rest unexplained. This sample holds 75,000 to 90,000 clones; 80% to 95% were observed only once. Over 0.6% of the sample comes from the top ten. Relative to germline, V is missing 3 bases and J is missing 6 bases, with 6 bases of the junction outside any gene match. The CDR3 goes from the cysteine to the phenylalanine over 14 residues. Just CDR3 DNA is preserved here, 42 bases in frame from base 1. CDR1 SGHRS and CDR2 YFSETQ are derived from the germline V gene. A remark on this clone: What antigen it recognizes has not been identified. Nothing much larger sits one base from this clone, and base qualities are not available.

The trial excluded patients who had a history of autoimmune disease or who were on systemic immunosuppression. Peripheral blood for TCR sequencing was collected from all dose cohorts at baseline, on cycle 4 day 1, and on cycle 7 day 1. The samples were drawn from a first-in-human, open-label, multicenter phase I dose-escalation trial of ivuxolimab. Adults with locally advanced or metastatic head and neck squamous cell, hepatocellular, melanoma or renal cell carcinoma were enrolled in the trial. Before TCR sequencing, CD4+ and CD8+ T cells were separately sorted from peripheral blood. Sequencing was performed on CD4+ or CD8+ T cells sorted from blood, taken in a trial of the OX40 agonist ivuxolimab. Recombination linked TRBV5-1 to TRBJ1-1, with 9 bases in between that match TRBD1. The sequence derives from an adult with an advanced solid tumor such as melanoma, head and neck, liver or kidney cancer. For the CDR3, the sequence is CASSSPDRGPEAFF. Read as DNA, the sequence is TGCGCCAGCAGCTCTCCGGACAGGGGTCCTGAAGCTTTCTTT.